Sequencing of this T cell receptor (beta chain) was carried out in a study of blood T cell repertoires in COVID-19. Overall study context: Sites across the United States, Italy and Spain contributed samples from acute and convalescent COVID-19. T cells, B-cell-depleted T cells, or PBMCs supplied cDNA or gDNA.

This CDR3 region has 16 residues. The V end lost 4 bases, the J end lost 5 bases, and 15 bases lay between the germline ends. Germline V gene data show CDR1 as MNHNY and CDR2 as SVGAGI (reference sequence). In the authors' methods: Nucleated cell counts were estimated from reference gene primer amplification. The repertoire was sequenced with immunoSEQ multiplex PCR; TCRdb's copy has only in-frame clones and lacks some. The V and J calls and clone size are taken from that table; D and trimming were inferred from the DNA. The table records approximately 100,000 clones, about 85% of them present only once.

The sequence derives from an older woman with acute or convalescent COVID-19. This sequence joins TRBV6-6 and TRBJ1-6, with D tentatively TRBD1 (5 bases). Specimen: peripheral blood. The CDR3 region is CASSSTTGTDNSPLHF. The CDR3 DNA reads TGTGCCAGCAGTTCTACGACCGGGACTGATAATTCACCCCTCCACTTT.